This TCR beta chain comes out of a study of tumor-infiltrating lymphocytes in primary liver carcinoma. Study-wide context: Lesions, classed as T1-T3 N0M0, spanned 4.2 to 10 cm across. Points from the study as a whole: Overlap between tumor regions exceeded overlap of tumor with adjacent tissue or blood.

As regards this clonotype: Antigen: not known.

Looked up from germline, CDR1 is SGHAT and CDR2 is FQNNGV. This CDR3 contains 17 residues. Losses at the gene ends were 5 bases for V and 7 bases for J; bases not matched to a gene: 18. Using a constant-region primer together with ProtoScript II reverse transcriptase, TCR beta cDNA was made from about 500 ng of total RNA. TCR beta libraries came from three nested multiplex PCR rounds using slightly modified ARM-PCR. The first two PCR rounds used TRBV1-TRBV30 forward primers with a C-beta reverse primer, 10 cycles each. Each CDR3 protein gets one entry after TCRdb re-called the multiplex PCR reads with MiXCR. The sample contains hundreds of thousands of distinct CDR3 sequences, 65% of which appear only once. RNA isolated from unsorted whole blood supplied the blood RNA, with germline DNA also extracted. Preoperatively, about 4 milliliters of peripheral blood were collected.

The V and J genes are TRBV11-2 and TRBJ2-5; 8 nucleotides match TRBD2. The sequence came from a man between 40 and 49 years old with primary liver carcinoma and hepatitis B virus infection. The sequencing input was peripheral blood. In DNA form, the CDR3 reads TGTGCCAGCAGCGGACCGGAGGGGACTAGTGTATCTCGGACCCAGTACTTC. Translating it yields CASSGPEGTSVSRTQYF.